This entry lists 26 T cell receptor beta chains sequenced from one sample in a study of memory CD4+ T cells and cytomegalovirus serostatus. Repertoires were generated with immunoSEQ multiplex PCR, while TCRdb's copy carries only in-frame clones and drops some. The table has under 80,000 clones, roughly four fifths seen once; the top ten hold 0.85% to 0.95%. Single viable CD3+CD4+CD8-CD45RO+ cells were sorted as the memory CD4+ T cells. Sequenced: memory CD4+ T cells from blood. These TCRs come from an adult in good health and CMV-seronegative.

The chain links TRBV5-1 to TRBJ2-5, with 9 bases that match TRBD2. Per germline, CDR1 SGHRS and CDR2 YFSETQ. This CDR3 spans 16 amino acids. J lost 2 bases, V lost 1 base, and 6 bases had no gene match. The CDR3 coding sequence is TGCGCCAGCAGCTTGTCTTCTAGCGGGGTTCAAGAGACCCAGTACTTC. It yields the protein CASSLSSSGVQETQYF.

This chain connects TRBV15 to TRBJ2-5; no clear D gene. CDR1 and CDR2 from the germline V gene are LNHNV and YYDKDF (reference sequence). The CDR3 contains 13 residues. The V gene lost 5 bases and the J gene lost 2 bases, with 9 bases spanning the gap. CDR3 DNA sequence: TGTGCCACCAGCTCCGGAGTACAAGAGACCCAGTACTTC. Its protein product is CATSSGVQETQYF.

The chain uses TRBV7-3 and TRBJ2-1; a possible D gene is TRBD2 (5 bases). CDR1 is SGHTA, CDR2 FQGTGA, per germline. This CDR3 has 13 residues. Trimming cost V 3 bases and J 6 bases, with 9 bases left between them. The CDR3 loop reads CASSLGTSNEQFF. The CDR3, as DNA: TGTGCCAGCAGCTTGGGAACTAGCAATGAGCAGTTCTTC.

With regard to this clone: At one of its ends the junction is not consistent with the germline gene, which may arise from a read error. This chain uses TRBV7-7 with TRBJ2-2; D possibly corresponds to TRBD2 (5 bases). Germline V gene lookup returns CDR1 SSHAT and CDR2 FNYEAQ (reference sequence). This CDR3 is 16 amino acids long. CDR3 protein: CASSLGRGMNTGELFF. The CDR3 DNA sequence: TGTGCTAGCAGCTTAGGTCGGGGTATGAACACCGGGGAGCTGTTTTTT.

This sequence joins TRBV30 and TRBJ1-1, with 8 bases identical to TRBD1. This CDR3 contains 11 residues. V lost 4 bases and J lost 11; bases outside the gene matches: 6. Germline CDR1 GTSNPN, CDR2 SVGIG (reference sequence). The DNA for the CDR3 is TGTGCCTGGACCAGGGGGCTCGGGGCTTTCTTT. Translating it yields CAWTRGLGAFF.

This clone came up a few times. V gene TRBV5-6 combines with J gene TRBJ1-4; D ambiguous. V was pared by 0 bases and J by 3 bases, with 18 bases between. The CDR3 sequence is 18 residues long. Per germline, CDR1 SGHDT and CDR2 YYEEEE. This CDR3 reads CASSLVEAYREANEKLFF. As DNA, the CDR3 is TGTGCCAGCAGCTTGGTGGAGGCTTATAGGGAGGCTAATGAAAAACTGTTTTTT.

The chain joins TRBV7-9 to TRBJ2-1, with 9 positions matching TRBD2. With 2 bases clipped from V and 1 base from J, the junction kept 9 bases outside the gene matches. This CDR3 has 18 residues. Germline CDR1 is SEHNR and CDR2 is FQNEAQ (reference sequence). This CDR3 reads CASSLPLRLAESYNEQFF. The DNA for the CDR3 is TGTGCCAGCAGCTTACCCCTTAGACTAGCGGAATCCTACAATGAGCAGTTCTTC.

The chain couples TRBV6-6 to TRBJ2-7; the D gene is possibly TRBD2 (5 bases). The CDR3 extends over 13 amino acids. The germline V gene has CDR1 MNHNY and CDR2 SVGAGI (reference sequence). Trimming took 7 bases from V and 5 from J, leaving 15 bases between them. DNA of the CDR3: TGTGCCAGCAAGGAGGCCGTAGACGACGAGCAGTACTTC. Amino acids: CASKEAVDDEQYF.

The J gene is TRBJ1-1, the V gene TRBV5-8; 8 positions agree with TRBD1. The CDR3 runs to 16 residues. Per germline, CDR1 SGHTS and CDR2 YDEGEE. V dropped 4 bases and J dropped 1; count of bases not matched to a gene: 9. CDR3 sequence (DNA): TGTGCCAGCAGCCCCGGACAGGGCGCGCCGAACACTGAAGCTTTCTTT. Its translation: CASSPGQGAPNTEAFF. The full variable domain, completed using reference TRBV5-8 and TRBJ1-1, is EAGVTQSPTHLIKTRGQQATLRCSPISGHTSVYWYQQALGLGLQFLLWYDEGEERNRGNFPPRFSGRQFPNYSSELNVNALELEDSALYLCASSPGQGAPNTEAFFGQGTRLTVV.

The chain recombines TRBV5-1 with TRBJ1-5; D remains ambiguous. The CDR3 runs 16 residues. Trimming removed 4 bases from V and 0 bases from J, with 14 bases in between. Germline CDR1 and CDR2: SGHRS and YFSETQ. CDR3 coding DNA: TGCGCCAGCAGCCGAGGAGGGCCAAATAGCAATCAGCCCCAGCATTTT. Translating it yields CASSRGGPNSNQPQHF.

The gene calls are TRBV29-1 and TRBJ2-5; no definite D call. Between the trimmed V and J ends, which lost 0 bases and 0 bases, there was a span of 8 bases. The CDR3 covers 14 residues. The germline gives CDR1 SQVTM, CDR2 ANQGSEA. CDR3 protein: CSVEETVNQETQYF. CDR3 sequence (DNA): TGCAGCGTTGAAGAAACAGTAAACCAAGAGACCCAGTACTTC. Filled out from reference TRBV29-1 and TRBJ2-5, the complete variable domain reads SAVISQKPSRDICQRGTSLTIQCQVDSQVTMMFWYRQQPGQSLTLIATANQGSEATYESGFVIDKFPISRPNLTFSTLTVSNMSPEDSSIYLCSVEETVNQETQYFGPGTRLLVL.

The chain employs TRBV18 and TRBJ1-5, with a possible D match to TRBD1 (5 bases). This CDR3 has 14 amino acids. Trimming took 6 bases from V and 0 from J, leaving 9 bases between them. CDR1 and CDR2 from the germline V gene are KGHSH and LQKENI. Here the CDR3 reads CASSSGFSNQPQHF. The CDR3 bases are TGTGCCAGCTCGTCAGGGTTTAGCAATCAGCCCCAGCATTTT.

This clone was detected only once. The chain uses TRBV30 and TRBJ2-7; 10 bases agree with TRBD1. Germline CDR1 reads GTSNPN; CDR2 reads SVGIG (reference sequence). The length of the CDR3 is 15 residues. With V trimmed by 1 base and J by 5 bases, 8 bases remained unmatched. CDR3 sequence reads: CAWSGRDRGFHEQYF. The CDR3 nucleotides read TGTGCCTGGAGTGGCCGGGACAGGGGATTCCACGAGCAGTACTTC.

This chain joins TRBV6-5 and TRBJ1-1, with 7 bases that match TRBD1. The V gene end was trimmed by 1 base and the J gene end by 8 bases; junction bases not matched to a gene: 10. This CDR3 spans 15 amino acids. Germline V gene lookup returns CDR1 MNHEY and CDR2 SVGAGI. CDR3 in amino acids: CASSYYRDSGNEAFF. In DNA, the CDR3 is TGTGCCAGCAGTTACTACAGGGACAGCGGTAACGAAGCTTTCTTT.

The chain couples TRBV19 to TRBJ1-4; 8 bases agree with TRBD1. The CDR3 spans 14 residues. Germline trimming cut 5 bases from V and 6 bases from J; bases unmatched to any gene: 5. CDR1 is LNHDA and CDR2 is SQIVND in the germline V gene (reference sequence). The CDR3 DNA reads as TGTGCCAGTAGTTCAACAGGGGGATATGAAAAACTGTTTTTT. It translates to CASSSTGGYEKLFF.

The chain has TRBV10-3 and TRBJ2-3, with D perhaps TRBD2 (5 bases). The CDR3 consists of 15 residues. V dropped 1 base and J dropped 1 base, with 9 bases sitting between them. Germline CDR1 is ENHRY and CDR2 is SYGVKD. CDR3 region: CAISEFTAGTDTQYF. In DNA form, the CDR3 reads TGTGCCATCAGTGAGTTTACAGCGGGCACAGATACGCAGTATTTT.

The chain couples TRBV5-1 to TRBJ2-7; perhaps TRBD2 as D (6 bases). In germline, CDR1 is SGHRS, CDR2 YFSETQ. The CDR3 is 15 residues long. Trimming left V 2 bases short and J 2 bases short, with 14 bases between. CDR3 sequence reads: CASSFRAGVPYEQYF. The CDR3 region has the DNA TGCGCCAGCAGCTTTCGAGCGGGCGTACCCTACGAGCAGTACTTC.

The rearrangement links TRBV6-6 to TRBJ1-4; the match to TRBD1 covers 9 bases. The V gene's germline CDR1 is MNHNY and CDR2 SVGAGI (reference sequence). Trimming took 5 bases from V and 15 from J; bases not matched to a gene: 13. CDR3 size: 14 residues. The DNA for the CDR3 is TGTGCCAGCAGTAAACCCCCGGGACAGGGAGAGTTGTTTTTT. Amino acids: CASSKPPGQGELFF.

The rearrangement joins TRBV4-1 to TRBJ1-5; TRBD1 matches at 7 bases. CDR1 MGHRA and CDR2 YSYEKL come from the germline V gene. The V segment lost 1 base and the J segment 5 bases; nucleotides outside the gene matches: 5. This CDR3 is 15 amino acids long. The DNA of the CDR3 is TGCGCCAGCAGCCAAGGACAGGGAAGGGATCAGCCCCAGCATTTT. This codes for CASSQGQGRDQPQHF.

The rearrangement uses TRBV5-4 and TRBJ1-4; 10 positions match TRBD1. Germline loops: CDR1 SGHNT, CDR2 YYREEE (reference sequence). This CDR3 has 15 amino acids. Trimming took 4 bases from V and 7 from J; bases not matched to a gene: 7. DNA for the CDR3: TGTGCCAGCAGCACCTGGACAGGGGGGAGTGAAAAACTGTTTTTT. This sequence encodes CASSTWTGGSEKLFF.

The chain uses TRBV9 and TRBJ2-1; 7 nucleotides line up with TRBD1. Germline CDR1 reads SGDLS; CDR2 reads YYNGEE. Unmatched junction bases numbered 5, after V lost 0 bases and J lost 5 bases. This CDR3 has 15 residues. The chain's CDR3 is CASSVAPGTDNEQFF. The CDR3 nucleotides are TGTGCCAGCAGCGTAGCCCCGGGGACAGACAATGAGCAGTTCTTC.

The chain carries TRBV28 and TRBJ2-7; 9 bases fit TRBD1. V was clipped by 4 bases and J by 3 bases; unmatched bases: 7. Per the germline V gene, CDR1 is MDHEN and CDR2 is SYDVKM. CDR3 length equals 15 residues. CDR3 loop: CASSSGQGSFYEQYF. DNA of the CDR3: TGTGCCAGCAGTTCCGGACAGGGGTCCTTCTACGAGCAGTACTTC.

V is TRBV5-8 and J is TRBJ1-4, with D unclear. The germline gives CDR1 SGHTS, CDR2 YDEGEE. Between the trimmed V and J ends, which lost 0 bases and 7 bases, there was a span of 4 bases. This CDR3 has 12 residues. This CDR3 is CASSLESEKLFF. Written as DNA, the CDR3 is TGTGCCAGCAGCTTGGAGAGTGAAAAACTGTTTTTT. Full variable domain (remainder filled in from reference TRBV5-8 and TRBJ1-4): EAGVTQSPTHLIKTRGQQATLRCSPISGHTSVYWYQQALGLGLQFLLWYDEGEERNRGNFPPRFSGRQFPNYSSELNVNALELEDSALYLCASSLESEKLFFGSGTQLSVL.

The rearrangement joins TRBV11-1 to TRBJ1-1; D perhaps matches TRBD1 (5 bases). CDR3 length equals 16 residues. V gave up 1 base and J gave up 2 bases, with 14 bases separating them. CDR1 and CDR2 from the germline V gene are SGHAT and FQDESV (reference sequence). CDR3 sequence reads: CASSLGPAGGNTEAFF. The CDR3 coding sequence is TGTGCCAGCAGCTTAGGACCTGCGGGGGGAAACACTGAAGCTTTCTTT.

This chain connects TRBV5-1 to TRBJ2-3; no firm D call. The CDR3 sequence is 15 residues long. Germline assignment: CDR1 SGHRS and CDR2 YFSETQ. V was cut by 0 bases and J by 1 base, with 9 bases left in between. The CDR3 sequence is CASSLGQGGTDTQYF. In nucleotides, the CDR3 is TGCGCCAGCAGCTTGGGACAAGGAGGCACAGATACGCAGTATTTT.

The chain carries TRBV30 and TRBJ1-2; a weak D match, TRBD1 (6 bases). Between the trimmed V and J ends, which lost 0 bases and 5 bases, there was a span of 19 bases. The CDR3 is 16 residues long. From germline, CDR1 is GTSNPN and CDR2 SVGIG (reference sequence). The CDR3 DNA sequence: TGTGCCTGGAGTGTACCCAGACAGGCAAGGGGGTATGGCTACACCTTC. Amino acid sequence: CAWSVPRQARGYGYTF.